This is a list of T cell receptor beta chains from one sample in a study of T cells after yellow fever vaccination. TCRdb called the 5' RACE reads again in MiXCR, with one record for every CDR3 protein. Here the sample spans 250,000 to 350,000 distinct CDR3 sequences, around 6.8% being singletons. The specimen was PBMCs, collected 45 days after the first yellow fever vaccination. Every receptor here comes from a man aged 18-30 years who received the YFV17D yellow fever vaccine. The CDR3 runs from the conserved cysteine through the conserved F or W. The order of the fields is J gene, D gene, clone size, V gene, CDR3 protein, CDR3 DNA. The D gene is left open where the match is weak. Only part of the rows carry a size: once, few, many, or a class if the clone is expanded.

>TRBJ2-3|-|many|TRBV7-2
CASSLALGGADTQYF
TGTGCCAGCAGCTTAGCGCTCGGAGGGGCAGATACGCAGTATTTT
>TRBJ2-3|TRBD1|once|TRBV19
CASTQRGTGEADTQYF
TGTGCCAGTACACAAAGGGGGACAGGGGAGGCAGATACGCAGTATTTT
>TRBJ2-1|TRBD2|many|TRBV7-9
CASSLGSGGTTYNEQFF
TGTGCCAGCAGCTTAGGGAGTGGTGGGACTACCTACAATGAGCAGTTCTTC
>TRBJ1-2|TRBD1|-|TRBV7-9
CASSLARQGALGYTF
TGTGCCAGCAGCTTAGCCAGACAGGGGGCGCTTGGCTACACCTTC
>TRBJ2-3|TRBD2|many|TRBV11-2
CASSPRSAGGPDTQYF
TGTGCCAGCAGCCCACGGTCCGCGGGGGGGCCAGATACGCAGTATTTT
>TRBJ2-5|TRBD2|-|TRBV5-1
CASSSRTSGATQYF
TGCGCCAGCAGCTCCAGGACTAGCGGAGCAACCCAGTACTTC
>TRBJ2-5|-|many|TRBV7-9
CASTPLPGGETQYF
TGTGCCAGCACACCGCTTCCGGGCGGAGAGACCCAGTACTTC
>TRBJ2-5|TRBD2|many|TRBV9
CASSVGLAEETQYF
TGTGCCAGCAGCGTAGGACTAGCGGAAGAGACCCAGTACTTC
>TRBJ2-5|-|many|TRBV10-3
CAIRDKQETQYF
TGTGCCATCAGGGACAAACAAGAGACCCAGTACTTC
>TRBJ2-2|-|many|TRBV20-1
CSAWPLTGELFF
TGCAGTGCTTGGCCCCTTACCGGGGAGCTGTTTTTT
>TRBJ2-6|-|many|TRBV12-3/TRBV12-4
CASTWNSGANVLTF
TGTGCCAGCACCTGGAACTCTGGGGCCAACGTCCTGACTTTC
>TRBJ1-1|-|many|TRBV20-1
CSARQGGVEAFF
TGCAGTGCTAGACAGGGAGGGGTTGAAGCTTTCTTT
>TRBJ2-1|TRBD2|few|TRBV7-7
CASSLGAGPAYEQFF
TGTGCCAGCAGCTTAGGAGCGGGGCCTGCGTATGAGCAGTTCTTC
>TRBJ2-5|-|few|TRBV7-2
CASSLAYSAIWETQYF
TGTGCCAGCAGCTTAGCTTATTCGGCTATATGGGAGACCCAGTACTTC
>TRBJ2-7|TRBD1|-|TRBV4-1
CASSQARQGNYEQYF
TGCGCCAGCAGCCAAGCGCGACAGGGAAATTACGAGCAGTACTTC
>TRBJ2-7|-|-|TRBV27
CASSRTEASEQYF
TGTGCCAGCAGCAGGACAGAAGCGAGCGAGCAGTACTTC